The rows below give T cell receptor beta chains drawn from one sample of a study of blood T cell repertoires in COVID-19. Here immunoSEQ multiplex PCR was the method, and the copy in TCRdb shows in-frame clones only, minus some. This table has some 120,000 clones, roughly 90% appearing once. Source material: peripheral blood. These receptors were obtained from a man aged 50 or older with acute or convalescent COVID-19. The CDR3 runs from the conserved cysteine through the conserved F or W. D genes are given only for firm matches. Clone size is not always given. Where it is, it says once, few, many or a class for expanded clones.

TRBD1 - TRBJ1-2 TRBV23-1 CASFSGQGRTSNYGYTF TGCGCCAGCTTTTCAGGACAGGGGAGAACGTCTAACTATGGCTACACCTTC
- - TRBJ2-5 TRBV2 CASTWGRETQYF TGTGCCAGCACTTGGGGCCGGGAGACCCAGTACTTC
TRBD1 - TRBJ2-7 TRBV5-4 CASSREGQGTGEQYF TGTGCCAGCAGCCGAGAAGGACAGGGGACGGGGGAGCAGTACTTC
- - TRBJ2-3 TRBV7-2 CASSFRSFSTDTQYF TGTGCCAGCAGCTTCAGGTCTTTTAGCACAGATACGCAGTATTTT
- - TRBJ1-5 TRBV30 CAWSVLSNQPQHF TGTGCCTGGAGTGTTTTAAGCAATCAGCCCCAGCATTTT
- - TRBJ1-5 TRBV5-1 CASSPGEFNQPQHF TGCGCCAGCAGCCCAGGGGAGTTTAATCAGCCCCAGCATTTT
TRBD1 - TRBJ1-4 TRBV27 CASRTGQVPEKLFF TGTGCCAGCAGGACCGGACAGGTTCCCGAAAAACTGTTTTTT
TRBD1 few TRBJ2-7 TRBV19 CASSGTGGKYEQYF TGTGCCAGTAGTGGGACAGGGGGCAAGTACGAGCAGTACTTC
TRBD2 once TRBJ2-1 TRBV4-1 CASSQVPGLAGYNEQFF TGCGCCAGCAGCCAAGTCCCGGGACTAGCGGGTTACAATGAGCAGTTCTTC
- few TRBJ2-1 TRBV6-2/TRBV6-3 CASSYIRGSEQFF TGTGCCAGCAGTTACATAAGGGGTAGTGAGCAGTTCTTC
TRBD2 - TRBJ2-7 TRBV5-6 CASSLRLADYEQYF TGTGCCAGCAGCTTGAGACTAGCGGACTACGAGCAGTACTTC
TRBD2 - TRBJ2-2 TRBV5-1 CASSPTSGNTGELFF TGCGCCAGCAGCCCCACTAGCGGGAACACCGGGGAGCTGTTTTTT
TRBD2 - TRBJ2-7 TRBV5-4 CASSLEASGRREQYF TGTGCCAGCAGCTTGGAGGCTAGCGGGAGGCGGGAGCAGTACTTC
TRBD1 - TRBJ1-1 TRBV9 CASSVEGTGLGEAFF TGTGCCAGCAGCGTAGAGGGGACAGGGCTGGGAGAAGCTTTCTTT
- - TRBJ2-3 TRBV5-1 CASSWVTSGTGRSDTQYF TGCGCCAGCAGCTGGGTTACCAGCGGGACAGGACGTTCGGATACGCAGTATTTT
- - TRBJ1-1 TRBV29-1 CSPNRDLGEAFF TGCAGCCCGAACAGGGATCTGGGTGAAGCTTTCTTT
TRBD2 - TRBJ2-1 TRBV25-1 CASSESGWGRAPNEQFF TGTGCCAGCAGTGAATCTGGATGGGGGAGGGCCCCCAATGAGCAGTTCTTC
- - TRBJ2-7 TRBV7-9 CASSSTRSLRYEQYF TGTGCCAGCAGCTCCACTAGGAGCCTACGCTACGAGCAGTACTTC
- - TRBJ1-3 TRBV11-2 CASSLDGGNTIYF TGTGCCAGCAGCTTAGACGGGGGAAACACCATATATTTT
- - TRBJ1-2 TRBV15 CATSRSPQGGNGYTF TGTGCCACCAGCAGATCACCGCAGGGTGGAAATGGCTACACCTTC
TRBD2 - TRBJ2-7 TRBV29-1 CSVGGSSGFEQYF TGCAGCGTGGGCGGGTCTAGCGGATTCGAGCAGTACTTC
TRBD1 - TRBJ2-5 TRBV18 CASSPAGTGQETQYF TGTGCCAGCTCACCAGCCGGGACAGGACAAGAGACCCAGTACTTC
- - TRBJ1-3 TRBV5-1 CASSGGSSGNTIYF TGCGCCAGCAGCGGGGGCTCGTCAGGAAACACCATATATTTT
TRBD2 - TRBJ2-1 TRBV19 CASRTGLGREGPQSYNEQFF TGTGCCAGTAGGACAGGGCTCGGGCGGGAGGGTCCCCAATCCTACAATGAGCAGTTCTTC
- once TRBJ2-7 TRBV6-5 CASSRRGAGVYEQYF TGTGCCAGCAGCCGAAGGGGCGCTGGGGTGTACGAGCAGTACTTC
- - TRBJ1-3 TRBV24-1 CATNSKAGPYSGNTIYF TGTGCCACCAATTCGAAGGCAGGGCCTTACTCTGGAAACACCATATATTTT
TRBD1 - TRBJ2-3 TRBV27 CASKFLRDRSPYSTDTQYF TGTGCCAGCAAATTCCTCCGGGACAGGAGTCCTTATTCCACAGATACGCAGTATTTT
TRBD1 - TRBJ1-2 TRBV2 CASSPGQNYGYTF TGTGCCAGCAGCCCGGGACAGAACTATGGCTACACCTTC
TRBD2 once TRBJ2-1 TRBV9 CASSVRPGLAGEQFF TGTGCCAGCAGCGTAAGGCCGGGACTAGCGGGAGAGCAGTTCTTC
TRBD2 - TRBJ2-7 TRBV11-2 CASSFTGTSGSLTYEQYF TGTGCCAGCAGCTTTACCGGGACTAGCGGGAGTCTTACCTACGAGCAGTACTTC
- - TRBJ2-7 TRBV15 CATRYRDSYEQYF TGTGCCACCAGATACAGGGACTCCTACGAGCAGTACTTC
- - TRBJ2-4 TRBV6-1 CASSEQGANIQYF TGTGCCAGCAGTGAACAGGGTGCAAACATTCAGTACTTC
TRBD1 - TRBJ1-3 TRBV6-1 CASSALPGGTGNTIYF TGTGCCAGCAGTGCGTTACCAGGGGGCACTGGAAACACCATATATTTT
- few TRBJ2-7 TRBV29-1 CSVVRGGFYEQYF TGCAGCGTTGTGAGGGGAGGATTTTACGAGCAGTACTTC
TRBD1 - TRBJ1-2 TRBV29-1 CSVNRGSYGYTF TGCAGCGTTAACAGGGGGTCCTATGGCTACACCTTC
- - TRBJ1-4 TRBV7-2 CASSRREGNEKLFF TGTGCCAGCAGCCGCAGAGAGGGTAATGAAAAACTGTTTTTT
TRBD2 - TRBJ2-2 TRBV11-3 CASSARLAGAFDGELFF TGTGCCAGCAGCGCCAGACTAGCGGGAGCATTTGACGGGGAGCTGTTTTTT
- - TRBJ1-2 TRBV29-1 CSAADAGYGYTF TGCAGCGCTGCCGACGCAGGCTATGGCTACACCTTC
TRBD2 - TRBJ2-1 TRBV11-3 CASSLDGTSGRATYNEQFF TGTGCCAGCAGCTTAGATGGGACTAGCGGGAGGGCAACCTACAATGAGCAGTTCTTC
TRBD2 - TRBJ2-1 TRBV19 CASSMEPVGTSGRYGNEQFF TGTGCCAGTAGTATGGAGCCTGTGGGAACTAGCGGGAGATACGGGAATGAGCAGTTCTTC
- - TRBJ2-1 TRBV21-1 CASTNRDRGYNEQFF TGTGCCAGCACCAACCGGGACAGGGGCTACAATGAGCAGTTCTTC
TRBD1 few TRBJ2-7 TRBV7-9 CATSDRGAYEQYF TGTGCCACCTCAGACAGGGGGGCCTACGAGCAGTACTTC
- - TRBJ2-2 TRBV24-1 CATSDLGRSNTGELFF TGTGCCACCAGTGATTTGGGCAGGTCGAACACCGGGGAGCTGTTTTTT
- once TRBJ2-1 TRBV19 CASTARTDFYNEQFF TGTGCCAGTACGGCTAGAACCGACTTTTACAATGAGCAGTTCTTC
- - TRBJ1-4 TRBV6-5 CASGPFATNEKLFF TGTGCCAGCGGCCCTTTCGCAACTAATGAAAAACTGTTTTTT
- - TRBJ2-5 TRBV20-1 CSASTGETQYF TGCAGTGCTAGTACGGGGGAGACCCAGTACTTC
TRBD2 - TRBJ2-1 TRBV11-2 CASSLRPAGGGIEQFF TGTGCCAGCAGCTTGCGCCCCGCGGGAGGGGGGATTGAGCAGTTCTTC
TRBD2 - TRBJ2-5 TRBV24-1 CATSDFGAGGRETQYF TGTGCCACCAGTGATTTCGGGGCGGGAGGAAGGGAGACCCAGTACTTC
TRBD1 - TRBJ1-5 TRBV6-1 CASSERQGPYSNQPQHF TGTGCCAGCAGTGAAAGACAGGGTCCATATAGCAATCAGCCCCAGCATTTT
- - TRBJ2-3 TRBV18 CASSPPSWDTQYF TGTGCCAGCTCACCCCCTAGTTGGGATACGCAGTATTTT
- once TRBJ2-2 TRBV18 CASSPLVTANTGELFF TGTGCCAGCTCACCACTCGTGACAGCGAACACCGGGGAGCTGTTTTTT
- - TRBJ1-4 TRBV5-1 CASSFEGANEKLFF TGCGCCAGCAGCTTTGAGGGGGCTAATGAAAAACTGTTTTTT